The rows below give T cell receptor beta chains drawn from one sample of a study of T cell changes during pregnancy in multiple sclerosis. TCRdb's copy holds only in-frame clones and misses some; the assay was immunoSEQ multiplex PCR. The sample lists under 65,000 clones, 80% to 95% occurring once. Sequencing used CD4+ T cells from peripheral blood mononuclear cells, obtained in the third trimester of pregnancy. Receptors originate from a female donor with multiple sclerosis, enrolled in a pregnancy study. CDR3s include the opening cysteine and the closing phenylalanine or tryptophan. A D gene is named only where the DNA matches it firmly. Clone size is not always given. Where it is, it says once, few, many or a class for expanded clones.

>TRBV19|NA|13|TRBJ1-5|TRBD1
TGTGCCAGTGCGGACAGGGGAATAGAGCCCCGGCATTTT
CASADRGIEPRHF
>TRBV4-1|NA|14|TRBJ2-3|TRBD2
TGCGCCAGCAGCCAAGCATCGGGGGGGGATACGCAGTATTTT
CASSQASGGDTQYF
>TRBV5-6|NA|17|TRBJ2-1|TRBD2
TGTGCCAGCAGCTTGGTTACCGGGACTAGAGGGGCCAATGAGCAGTTCTTC
CASSLVTGTRGANEQFF
>TRBV7-6|NA|19|TRBJ1-3|NA
TGTGCCAGCAGCTTAGCGGGGAAGGGGGTGCGTATCCCTGGAAACACCATATATTTT
CASSLAGKGVRIPGNTIYF
>TRBV2|NA|14|TRBJ2-1|NA
TGTGCCAGCAGTGAAGCGCGTAGTATCAATGAGCAGTTCTTC
CASSEARSINEQFF
>TRBV29-1|NA|11|TRBJ1-1|NA
TGCAGCGTTGAAGATCTTAGGGGTTTGATCTTT
CSVEDLRGLIF
>TRBV18|NA|14|TRBJ1-2|TRBD1
TGTGCCAGCTCACCGGCGGACAGGGGCGATGGCTACACCTTC
CASSPADRGDGYTF
>TRBV11-2|NA|16|TRBJ2-3|TRBD2
TGTGCCAGCAGCCCCCACCGGGACTACTACACAGATACGCAGTATTTT
CASSPHRDYYTDTQYF
>TRBV6-1|NA|19|TRBJ2-5|TRBD2
TGTGCCAGCAGTGAAGCGCGGGTAGCGGGGGGGCGGGACTTAGAGACCCAGTACTTC
CASSEARVAGGRDLETQYF
>TRBV18|NA|12|TRBJ2-7|NA
TGTGCCAGCTCACCACCTAATTACGAGCAGTACTTC
CASSPPNYEQYF
>TRBV13|NA|13|TRBJ2-7|NA
TGTGCCAGCAGCTTAGGACAGACCTACGAGCAGTACTTC
CASSLGQTYEQYF
>TRBV27|NA|16|TRBJ1-5|NA
TGTGCCAGCAGTTCCCCCGACAGGTTTCCCAATCAGCCCCAGCATTTT
CASSSPDRFPNQPQHF
>TRBV11-2|NA|15|TRBJ1-2|NA
TGTGCCAGCAGCTCAACGGGATTACTAACCTATGGCTACACCTTC
CASSSTGLLTYGYTF
>TRBV11-2|NA|18|TRBJ2-5|TRBD2
TGTGCCAGCAGCTTAGGAAGAGGAGCGGGGGGGCCGTCGGAGACCCAGTACTTC
CASSLGRGAGGPSETQYF
>TRBV30|NA|13|TRBJ1-4|NA
TGTGCCTGCCACGGGATCCTTAATGAAAAACTGTTTTTT
CACHGILNEKLFF
>TRBV14|NA|16|TRBJ2-1|NA
TGTGCCAGCAGTCCCCCTACCCTTCGTTCCTACAATGAGCAGTTCTTC
CASSPPTLRSYNEQFF
>TRBV5-1|NA|15|TRBJ1-6|NA
TGCGCCAGCAGCCTAACAGGTCCTCCGAGTTCACCCCTCCACTTT
CASSLTGPPSSPLHF
>TRBV4-1|NA|17|TRBJ1-1|NA
TGCGCCAGCAGCCAACAAGGGAGGGGGAGAGGGAACACTGAAGCTTTCTTT
CASSQQGRGRGNTEAFF
>TRBV12-5|NA|14|TRBJ1-4|NA
TGTGCTAGTAGAAGTACAGACACAAATGAAAAACTGTTTTTT
CASRSTDTNEKLFF
>TRBV6-6|NA|15|TRBJ2-1|NA
TGTGCCAGCAGTTACTCAGGGACACTTAACAATGAGCAGTTCTTC
CASSYSGTLNNEQFF
>TRBV4-2|once|14|TRBJ1-5|NA
TGTGCCAGCAGCCGTACTGACAGGAATCAGCCCCAGCATTTT
CASSRTDRNQPQHF
>TRBV4-1|NA|16|TRBJ1-3|TRBD1
TGCGCCAGCAGCCCGACAGGGGTGACTTTTGGAAACACCATATATTTT
CASSPTGVTFGNTIYF
>TRBV4-1|NA|14|TRBJ2-3|NA
TGCGCCAGCAGCCAAGACCAACAGGCAGATACGCAGTATTTT
CASSQDQQADTQYF
>TRBV6-1|NA|17|TRBJ1-1|TRBD1
TGTGCCAGCAGTGGACCGGGACAGGAGACCATGAACACTGAAGCTTTCTTT
CASSGPGQETMNTEAFF